This passage covers 12 T cell receptor beta chains from one sample sequenced in a study of T-cell reconstitution after alpha-beta-depleted transplantation in children. The library targeted TCRbeta and was prepared with unique molecular identifiers. TCRdb re-analysed the PCR reads in MiXCR, keeping a single row per CDR3 protein. Altogether hundreds of thousands of distinct CDR3 sequences are present, about 11% being singletons, with the ten largest covering over 2.5%. Specimen: PBMCs from the stem cell graft donor, collected from the stem cell graft. Receptors originate from a human donor who donated a stem cell graft to a child with acute lymphoblastic leukemia.

This clonotype came up many times. The chain uses TRBV4-2 and TRBJ2-1, with no clear D. Trimming removed 5 bases from V and 5 bases from J, with 4 bases in between. The CDR3 runs to 11 residues. Germline CDR1 LGHNA, CDR2 YNFKEQ. The CDR3 spells CASSIHNEQFF. The DNA for the CDR3 is TGTGCCAGCAGCATCCACAATGAGCAGTTCTTC.

This clonotype was detected many times. V gene TRBV29-1 combines with J gene TRBJ2-5; D is unclear. The length of the CDR3 is 10 residues. V was trimmed by 7 bases and J by 1 base, leaving 4 bases between them. Germline CDR1 and CDR2: SQVTM and ANQGSEA. This chain's CDR3 is CSGPQETQYF. The CDR3, as DNA: TGCAGCGGCCCCCAAGAGACCCAGTACTTC. Full variable domain (remainder filled in from reference TRBV29-1 and TRBJ2-5): SAVISQKPSRDICQRGTSLTIQCQVDSQVTMMFWYRQQPGQSLTLIATANQGSEATYESGFVIDKFPISRPNLTFSTLTVSNMSPEDSSIYLCSGPQETQYFGPGTRLLVL.

The gene calls are TRBV5-1 and TRBJ2-7; the match to TRBD2 covers 7 bases. With V trimmed by 2 bases and J by 0 bases, 8 bases remained unmatched. The CDR3 sequence is 16 residues long. The germline gives CDR1 SGHRS, CDR2 YFSETQ. Written as DNA, the CDR3 is TGCGCCAGCAGCTTATTATCTGGCGGGAGCTCCTACGAGCAGTACTTC. Translation gives CASSLLSGGSSYEQYF. The entire variable domain, with the rest obtained from reference TRBV5-1 and TRBJ2-7, is as follows: KAGVTQTPRYLIKTRGQQVTLSCSPISGHRSVSWYQQTPGQGLQFLFEYFSETQRNKGNFPGRFSGRQFSNSRSEMNVSTLELGDSALYLCASSLLSGGSSYEQYFGPGTRLTVT.

This clonotype was detected ten times or more. The gene calls are TRBV5-1 and TRBJ2-3, with 8 bases that match TRBD1. Germline values: CDR1 SGHRS, CDR2 YFSETQ. The CDR3 spans 14 residues. The trim removed 4 bases at V and 4 bases at J, leaving 5 bases unmatched. The CDR3 region has the DNA TGCGCCAGCAGCCCCGGACAGGGCGCAGATACGCAGTATTTT. This sequence encodes CASSPGQGADTQYF.

This clonotype has at least ten counts. This chain links TRBV20-1 with TRBJ2-4, with D hard to call. V was clipped by 3 bases and J by 0 bases, with 6 bases between them. The CDR3 contains 13 residues. Germline CDR1 reads DFQATT; CDR2 reads SNEGSKA (reference sequence). The DNA for the CDR3 is TGCAGTGCTAGGAAATCAGCCAAAAACATTCAGTACTTC. Protein sequence: CSARKSAKNIQYF.

The chain is built from TRBV6-1 and TRBJ2-1; 7 nucleotides match TRBD2. The V and J ends lost 4 bases and 5 bases, in that order; junction bases with no gene match: 11. CDR3 length: 16 amino acids. Germline-derived CDR1 and CDR2 are MNHNS and SASEGT. CDR3 bases: TGTGCCAGCAGTGGCAAGCGGGGCGGGCTAAACAATGAGCAGTTCTTC. This translates into CASSGKRGGLNNEQFF.

This clonotype was seen ten or more times. The chain links TRBV7-9 to TRBJ2-7, with TRBD2 matching over 7 bases. The CDR3 has 14 amino acids. V lost 3 bases and J lost 2; bases outside the gene matches: 4. The germline CDR1 and CDR2 sequences are SEHNR and FQNEAQ (reference sequence). DNA for the CDR3: TGTGCCAGCAGCTTTAGCGGGCTAGCCTACGAGCAGTACTTC. Protein sequence: CASSFSGLAYEQYF.

This clonotype was found many times. The chain has TRBV29-1 and TRBJ2-5; D is uncertain. Per germline, CDR1 SQVTM and CDR2 ANQGSEA. The CDR3 spans 13 residues. Trimming took off 6 bases at V and 2 bases at J, with 13 bases between the two ends. CDR3 sequence: CSVSLGSQETQYF. The CDR3 bases are TGCAGCGTAAGCTTGGGGTCACAAGAGACCCAGTACTTC.

Many counts were recorded for this clonotype. This sequence joins TRBV4-1 and TRBJ1-5; tentative D call: TRBD1 (5 bases). This CDR3 has 13 residues. Germline CDR1 and CDR2: MGHRA and YSYEKL. V lost 5 bases and J lost 6, with 11 bases in between. This CDR3 is CASSIQGGQPQHF. The CDR3 DNA follows: TGCGCCAGCAGCATCCAGGGTGGTCAGCCCCAGCATTTT.

This clonotype was picked up many times. The chain couples TRBV10-3 to TRBJ2-3, with 11 bases identical to TRBD2. Germline loops: CDR1 ENHRY, CDR2 SYGVKD. With 5 bases clipped from V and 2 bases from J, the junction kept 6 bases outside the gene matches. The CDR3 covers 16 residues. CDR3 sequence (DNA): TGTGCCATCAGTAAACAGACTAGCGGGGTCACAGATACGCAGTATTTT. Translated: CAISKQTSGVTDTQYF.

There are many counts of this clonotype. The chain links TRBV28 to TRBJ2-1; D call uncertain. Germline CDR1 reads MDHEN; CDR2 reads SYDVKM. Trimming removed 5 bases from V and 5 bases from J, with 13 bases in between. CDR3 size: 14 residues. CDR3 coding DNA: TGTGCCAGCAGTACGAGGATTCCTAACAATGAGCAGTTCTTC. Translated, it gives CASSTRIPNNEQFF.

This clonotype showed up many times. The rearrangement links TRBV15 to TRBJ1-2, with D uncertain. Germline V lookup: CDR1 LNHNV, CDR2 YYDKDF (reference sequence). V was cut by 0 bases and J by 2 bases, with 10 bases left in between. The CDR3 has 15 residues. CDR3 DNA: TGTGCCACCAGCAGAGATGTAGAGCAAAACTATGGCTACACCTTC. It translates to CATSRDVEQNYGYTF.